These 29 T cell receptor beta chains came from one sample sequenced in a study of T cell responses to AZD1222 COVID-19 vaccine. TCRdb's copy holds only in-frame clones and misses some; the assay was immunoSEQ multiplex PCR. This sample yields 65,000 to 85,000 clones, of which 80% to 90% are seen a single time; about an eighth belongs to the top ten. This sample comprised peripheral blood, obtained on day 0 of AZD1222 vaccination. The receptors derive from an adult in good health.

This sequence joins TRBV11-2 and TRBJ1-2; D is ambiguous. V lost 5 bases and J lost 7, with 11 bases in between. The CDR3 is 12 amino acids. From germline, CDR1 is SGHAT and CDR2 FQNNGV. The CDR3 bases are TGTGCCAGCAGCCCCCCATTGAGTGGCTACACCTTC. Protein: CASSPPLSGYTF.

The J gene is TRBJ2-1, the V gene TRBV28; D not certain. From germline, CDR1 is MDHEN and CDR2 SYDVKM. V gave up 5 bases and J gave up 13 bases, with 15 bases separating them. The CDR3 length is 12 residues. CDR3 nucleotides: TGTGCCAGCAGTACGGACCAAAGCACCCAGTTCTTC. Its protein product is CASSTDQSTQFF.

The rearrangement links TRBV2 to TRBJ1-2; D may be TRBD1 (5 bases). V lost 6 bases and J 2 bases, leaving 10 bases between the germline ends. Germline-derived CDR1 and CDR2 are SNHLY and FYNNEI. This CDR3 spans 13 amino acids. The DNA of the CDR3 is TGTGCCAGCAGCGATACAGGAAACTATGGCTACACCTTC. Translated: CASSDTGNYGYTF.

V gene TRBV24-1 combines with J gene TRBJ2-7; no clear D. Deletions cut 4 bases from V and 9 bases from J, with 18 bases between. There are 14 residues in the CDR3. CDR1 is KGHDR, CDR2 SFDVKD, per germline. CDR3 residues: CATSDPTRSKWQYF. CDR3 sequence (DNA): TGTGCCACCAGTGACCCCACTCGAAGTAAATGGCAGTACTTC.

V usage is TRBV7-9 and J usage is TRBJ1-2; no clear D. The V gene's germline CDR1 is SEHNR and CDR2 FQNEAQ (reference sequence). CDR3 length equals 13 residues. Trimming cost V 6 bases and J 5 bases, with 13 bases left between them. The CDR3 nucleotides are TGTGCCAGCAGTCCTCCGGGTCTTTATGGCTACACCTTC. It encodes CASSPPGLYGYTF.

On this clone: One junction end does not reproduce the germline sequence, and a read error may be involved. The chain carries TRBV4-1 and TRBJ2-6, with 8 bases lining up with TRBD1. CDR3 length: 17 amino acids. Germline V gives CDR1 MGHRA, CDR2 YSYEKL. Here the CDR3 reads CASSQGQGTAGTNVLTF. In DNA, the CDR3 is TGCGCCAGCAGCCAAGGACAGGGGACGGCTGGGACCAACGTCCTGACTTTC.

The chain carries TRBV4-3 and TRBJ2-6, with 10 bases matching TRBD1. Looked up from germline, CDR1 is LGHNA and CDR2 is YSLEER. This CDR3 is 18 amino acids long. J was trimmed by 4 bases and V by 0 bases; bases with no gene match: 6. The DNA for the CDR3 is TGCGCCAGCAGCCAAGATCGACAGGGGGCTGCCGGGGCCAACGTCCTGACTTTC. Translation gives CASSQDRQGAAGANVLTF.

The CDR3: CASGTDSYEQYF. In DNA form, the CDR3 reads TGTGCCAGTGGGACTGACTCCTACGAGCAGTACTTC. V and J are TRBV19 and TRBJ2-7, with D perhaps TRBD2 (6 bases). The germline CDR1 and CDR2 sequences are LNHDA and SQIVND (reference sequence). Between the trimmed V and J ends, which lost 8 bases and 0 bases, there was a span of 8 bases. The CDR3 covers 12 residues.

This clone was observed a handful of times. CDR3 in amino acids: CASSQARPNQPQHF. CDR3 in DNA: TGCGCCAGCAGCCAAGCGAGGCCCAATCAGCCCCAGCATTTT. The J gene is TRBJ1-5, the V gene TRBV4-1; the D is unclear. Germline lookup yields CDR1 MGHRA and CDR2 YSYEKL. V gave up 1 base and J gave up 3 bases, with 7 bases separating them. This CDR3 is built from 14 residues.

The CDR3 protein is CASSLFDRVVEQFF. The CDR3 DNA is TGTGCCAGCAGCTTGTTTGACAGGGTTGTGGAGCAGTTCTTC. V and J are TRBV5-4 and TRBJ2-1; 7 nucleotides agree with TRBD1. Looked up from germline, CDR1 is SGHNT and CDR2 is YYREEE (reference sequence). Trimming cost V 1 base and J 10 bases; bases outside gene matches: 8. The CDR3 has 14 residues.

The CDR3 DNA reads TGCGCCAGCAGCTCGGACGGCGATCAGCCCCAGCATTTT. Translating it yields CASSSDGDQPQHF. The chain is built from TRBV5-1 and TRBJ1-5; D gene ambiguous. Germline assignment: CDR1 SGHRS and CDR2 YFSETQ. This CDR3 spans 13 amino acids. V lost 3 bases, J lost 5 bases, and 9 bases lay in between.

The rearrangement uses TRBV7-2 and TRBJ2-3; 8 bases agree with TRBD2. The germline V gene has CDR1 SGHTA and CDR2 FQGNSA. The CDR3 runs to 16 residues. Trimming took 1 base from V and 4 from J; bases not matched to a gene: 7. CDR3: CASSLVRGSGADTQYF. The CDR3 DNA follows: TGTGCCAGCAGCTTAGTCAGAGGTAGCGGGGCAGATACGCAGTATTTT. Supplemented by reference TRBV7-2 and TRBJ2-3, the full variable domain reads GAGVSQSPSNKVTEKGKDVELRCDPISGHTALYWYRQSLGQGLEFLIYFQGNSAPDKSGLPSDRFSAERTGGSVSTLTIQRTQQEDSAVYLCASSLVRGSGADTQYFGPGTRLTVL.

The J gene is TRBJ2-5, the V gene TRBV2; TRBD1 aligns across 9 bases. J lost 2 bases, V lost 3 bases, and 7 bases had no gene match. The CDR3 runs 16 residues. CDR1 SNHLY and CDR2 FYNNEI come from the germline V gene. The CDR3 loop reads CASSDYRGRLQETQYF. CDR3 DNA sequence: TGTGCCAGCAGTGACTACAGGGGGCGACTACAAGAGACCCAGTACTTC. The entire variable domain, with the rest obtained from reference TRBV2 and TRBJ2-5, is as follows: EPEVTQTPSHQVTQMGQEVILRCVPISNHLYFYWYRQILGQKVEFLVSFYNNEISEKSEIFDDQFSVERPDGSNFTLKIRSTKLEDSAMYFCASSDYRGRLQETQYFGPGTRLLVL.

The V and J genes are TRBV12-3 or TRBV12-4 and TRBJ2-6; D is unclear. The CDR3 has 13 residues. Trimming left V 6 bases short and J 5 bases short, with 8 bases between. The CDR3 bases are TGTGCCAGCAGCTACTTAAGGGCCAACGTCCTGACTTTC. Protein product: CASSYLRANVLTF.

The chain recombines TRBV19 with TRBJ2-2; 8 positions agree with TRBD2. This CDR3 has 14 residues. J gave up 5 bases and V 7 bases, and 6 bases lay outside the gene matches. Germline V gene lookup returns CDR1 LNHDA and CDR2 SQIVND (reference sequence). The CDR3: CASTSPGGTGELFF. In DNA, the CDR3 is TGTGCCAGTACCTCCCCGGGGGGGACCGGGGAGCTGTTTTTT.

The chain recombines TRBV7-2 with TRBJ1-5; D not resolved. Per germline, CDR1 SGHTA and CDR2 FQGNSA. Deletions cut 3 bases from V and 6 bases from J, with 9 bases between. This CDR3 comprises 13 residues. The CDR3 nucleotides read TGTGCCAGCAGCTTGGGGTTCGCTCAGCCCCAGCATTTT. It encodes CASSLGFAQPQHF. Variable domain in full (rest from reference TRBV7-2 and TRBJ1-5): GAGVSQSPSNKVTEKGKDVELRCDPISGHTALYWYRQSLGQGLEFLIYFQGNSAPDKSGLPSDRFSAERTGGSVSTLTIQRTQQEDSAVYLCASSLGFAQPQHFGDGTRLSIL.

This chain joins TRBV2 and TRBJ2-2, with 7 bases matching TRBD1. Germline-derived CDR1 and CDR2 are SNHLY and FYNNEI. This CDR3 is built from 13 residues. The junction had 5 bases not matched to a gene; V was cut back by 9 bases and J by 4 bases. For the CDR3, the DNA is TGTGCCAGTAATGCAGGGGGCACCGGGGAGCTGTTTTTT. Translating gives CASNAGGTGELFF.

J is TRBJ1-2 and V is TRBV28; TRBD1 aligns across 8 bases. With 5 bases clipped from V and 0 bases from J, the junction kept 8 bases outside the gene matches. CDR1 and CDR2 (germline): MDHEN, SYDVKM. The CDR3 has 16 amino acids. Here the CDR3 reads CASSPGAGGPNYGYTF. The CDR3 bases are TGTGCCAGCAGTCCCGGGGCAGGGGGCCCTAACTATGGCTACACCTTC.

This sequence joins TRBV4-3 and TRBJ2-1, with TRBD1 matching 9 bases. With V trimmed by 1 base and J by 4 bases, 2 bases remained unmatched. This CDR3 is 15 amino acids long. The V gene's germline CDR1 is LGHNA and CDR2 YSLEER. As DNA, the CDR3 is TGCGCCAGCAGCCAAGCAGGACAGGGGTACAATGAGCAGTTCTTC. Translation: CASSQAGQGYNEQFF.

This chain links TRBV29-1 with TRBJ2-3, with 8 nucleotides matching TRBD2. The CDR3 extends over 13 amino acids. Germline CDR1 reads SQVTM; CDR2 reads ANQGSEA. V was clipped by 3 bases and J by 13 bases; unmatched bases: 12. CDR3 sequence (DNA): TGCAGCGTTGAGAATGACTCGGGACTAGTGAAGTATTTT. As protein: CSVENDSGLVKYF.

The chain carries TRBV11-3 and TRBJ2-1; TRBD1 or TRBD2 may be the D gene (5 bases each). This CDR3 spans 17 amino acids. Germline-derived CDR1 and CDR2 are SGHNT and YENEEA. V lost 0 bases and J 0 bases, leaving 12 bases between the germline ends. The CDR3 loop is CASSLELGDVSYNEQFF. CDR3 in DNA: TGTGCCAGCAGCTTAGAATTGGGGGACGTCTCCTACAATGAGCAGTTCTTC.

The table lists this clone with a count of one. The J gene is TRBJ1-5, the V gene TRBV28; D not resolved. This CDR3 is 12 amino acids long. Per germline, CDR1 MDHEN and CDR2 SYDVKM. Trimming pared 3 bases from V and 9 bases from J, leaving 9 bases between. The CDR3 here is CASSLAGGPQHF. The CDR3, as DNA: TGTGCCAGCAGTTTGGCTGGCGGGCCCCAGCATTTT.

CDR3 in amino acids: CAIRDRGATEAFF. The CDR3 coding sequence is TGTGCCATCAGGGACAGGGGAGCCACTGAAGCTTTCTTT. J is TRBJ1-1 and V is TRBV10-3; 9 bases are shared with TRBD1. The germline gives CDR1 ENHRY, CDR2 SYGVKD. The CDR3 extends over 13 amino acids. Unmatched junction bases numbered 3, after V lost 6 bases and J lost 4 bases.

The CDR3 nucleotides read TGTGCCAGCAGCCAAGGCGGGGGGGCCGATTCAGATACGCAGTATTTT. Its protein is CASSQGGGADSDTQYF. The rearrangement joins TRBV3-1 (or the pseudogene TRBV3-2) to TRBJ2-3; 9 bases map to TRBD2. V dropped 1 base and J dropped 4; count of bases not matched to a gene: 6. The CDR3 loop spans 16 amino acids. The V gene's germline CDR1 is LGHDT and CDR2 YNNKEL (reference sequence).

This chain connects TRBV6-5 to TRBJ1-2; the D gene is possibly TRBD1 (6 bases). The CDR3 loop spans 15 amino acids. Germline-derived CDR1 and CDR2 are MNHEY and SVGAGI. The V end lost 6 bases, the J end lost 2 bases, and 16 bases lay between the germline ends. CDR3 sequence: CASRAGGTSNYGYTF. In nucleotides, the CDR3 is TGTGCCAGCAGGGCCGGAGGGACATCCAACTATGGCTACACCTTC.

The chain carries TRBV13 and TRBJ1-6; no definite D call. The germline V gene has CDR1 PRHDT and CDR2 FYEKMQ (reference sequence). The V end was cut by 0 bases, the J end by 3 bases, with 9 bases between. The length of the CDR3 is 16 residues. As DNA, the CDR3 is TGTGCCAGCAGCTTAGGGTACCCGAACTATAATTCACCCCTCCACTTT. Protein product: CASSLGYPNYNSPLHF.

This chain joins TRBV9 and TRBJ2-2, with D unclear. Germline V lookup: CDR1 SGDLS, CDR2 YYNGEE. The ends were cut back, 4 bases at V and 2 bases at J, with 0 bases in the middle. The CDR3 is 11 amino acids. The CDR3 DNA reads TGTGCCAGCAGCAACACCGGGGAGCTGTTTTTT. It encodes CASSNTGELFF.

This CDR3 is CASSITQAGDSYEQYF. The CDR3 nucleotides read TGTGCCAGTAGTATAACACAGGCAGGGGATTCCTACGAGCAGTACTTC. The chain employs TRBV19 and TRBJ2-7, with D possibly being TRBD1 (6 bases). The CDR3 is made up of 16 amino acids. Germline V gene data show CDR1 as LNHDA and CDR2 as SQIVND (reference sequence). Trimming left V 2 bases short and J 1 base short, with 15 bases between.

The chain employs TRBV4-3 and TRBJ2-7; 7 bases fit TRBD1. With 4 bases clipped from V and 4 bases from J, the junction kept 10 bases outside the gene matches. CDR1 is LGHNA and CDR2 is YSLEER in the germline V gene. This CDR3 has 15 amino acids. CDR3 coding DNA: TGCGCCAGCAGCCCATCGACAGGGATTAGTTACGAGCAGTACTTC. Translation gives CASSPSTGISYEQYF.